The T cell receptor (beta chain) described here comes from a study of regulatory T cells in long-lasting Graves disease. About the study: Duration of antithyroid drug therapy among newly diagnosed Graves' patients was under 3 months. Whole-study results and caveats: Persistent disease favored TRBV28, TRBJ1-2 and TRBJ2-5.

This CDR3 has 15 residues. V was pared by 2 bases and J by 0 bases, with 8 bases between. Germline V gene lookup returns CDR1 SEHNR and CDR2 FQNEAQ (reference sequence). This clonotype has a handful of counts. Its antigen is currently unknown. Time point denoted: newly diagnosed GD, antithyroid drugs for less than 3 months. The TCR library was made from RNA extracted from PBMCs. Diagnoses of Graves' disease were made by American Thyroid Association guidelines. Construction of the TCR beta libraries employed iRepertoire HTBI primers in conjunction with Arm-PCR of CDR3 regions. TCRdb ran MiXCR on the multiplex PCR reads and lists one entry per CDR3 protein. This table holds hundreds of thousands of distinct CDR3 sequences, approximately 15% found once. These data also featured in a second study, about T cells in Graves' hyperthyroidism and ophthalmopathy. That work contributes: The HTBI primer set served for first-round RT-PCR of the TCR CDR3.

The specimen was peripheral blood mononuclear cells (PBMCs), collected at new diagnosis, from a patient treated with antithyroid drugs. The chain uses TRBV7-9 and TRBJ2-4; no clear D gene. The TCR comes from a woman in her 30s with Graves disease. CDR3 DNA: TGTGCCAGCAGCTTATCAGGACGAGCCAAAAACATTCAGTACTTC. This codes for CASSLSGRAKNIQYF.